One and the same sample provided the 30 T cell receptor beta chains below, sequenced in a study of CD8 T cells in Susac syndrome. With random hexamers, reverse transcription was performed on about 0.5 to 1 ug of RNA. From the immunoSEQ multiplex PCR reads, TCRdb called clonotypes with MiXCR, one entry per CDR3 protein. The repertoire holds around 300,000 distinct CDR3 sequences, 75% to 90% seen once, with approximately 0.2% in the top ten. What was sequenced was CD8+ T cells from PBMCs. These receptor sequences come from a human donor with multiple sclerosis.

The chain uses TRBV27 and TRBJ1-1; TRBD1 is a possible D gene (6 bases). The ends were cut back, 5 bases at V and 4 bases at J, with 20 bases in the middle. This CDR3 region has 16 residues. Germline loops: CDR1 MNHEY, CDR2 SMNVEV (reference sequence). The CDR3 loop reads CASSKPPTTGGTEAFF. CDR3 nucleotides: TGTGCCAGCAGTAAGCCTCCGACGACAGGTGGCACTGAAGCTTTCTTT.

V usage is TRBV7-2 and J usage is TRBJ1-2, with D tentatively TRBD1 (5 bases). The CDR3 loop spans 14 amino acids. The germline CDR1 and CDR2 sequences are SGHTA and FQGNSA. Trimming cost V 3 bases and J 8 bases, with 16 bases left between them. The CDR3 nucleotides read TGTGCCAGCAGCTTTCTTAGAGGGGTAGACGGCTACACCTTC. Protein: CASSFLRGVDGYTF.

The chain combines TRBV6-2 or TRBV6-3 with TRBJ1-5, with 7 bases identical to TRBD1. The trim removed 4 bases at V and 7 bases at J, leaving 10 bases unmatched. From germline, CDR1 is MNHEY and CDR2 SVGEGT. There are 15 residues in the CDR3. In nucleotides, the CDR3 is TGTGCCAGCAGTTTACCAGACAGGGCCCCCCAGCCCCAGCATTTT. This sequence encodes CASSLPDRAPQPQHF.

V gene TRBV6-2 or TRBV6-3 combines with J gene TRBJ2-3; D perhaps matches TRBD2 (5 bases). Germline V gene sequence: CDR1 MNHEY, CDR2 SVGEGT. This CDR3 is built from 14 residues. V was pared by 8 bases and J by 0 bases, with 12 bases between. CDR3 loop: CASCDGVSTDTQYF. DNA for the CDR3: TGTGCCAGCTGCGACGGGGTTAGCACAGATACGCAGTATTTT.

The chain couples TRBV11-2 to TRBJ1-3; maybe TRBD1 (5 bases). The CDR3 totals 14 residues. Germline CDR1 is SGHAT and CDR2 is FQNNGV. The ends were cut back, 9 bases at V and 1 base at J, with 13 bases in the middle. In DNA form, the CDR3 reads TGTGCCAGTTCCAGACGGGGGTCTGGAAACACCATATATTTT. This sequence encodes CASSRRGSGNTIYF.

The chain links TRBV4-2 to TRBJ1-6; 9 positions agree with TRBD1. Trimming removed 1 base from V and 10 bases from J; junction bases left unmatched: 5. Germline V gives CDR1 LGHNA, CDR2 YNFKEQ. This CDR3 is built from 15 residues. The CDR3 loop reads CASSQGDREESPLHF. The CDR3 coding sequence is TGTGCCAGCAGCCAAGGGGACAGGGAGGAATCACCCCTCCACTTT.

This sequence joins TRBV28 and TRBJ2-1; no definite D call. Between the trimmed V and J ends, which lost 3 bases and 8 bases, there was a span of 32 bases. This CDR3 has 20 amino acids. Germline-derived CDR1 and CDR2 are MDHEN and SYDVKM. The CDR3: CASSLSRPRRAIPLVHEQFF. The CDR3 DNA reads as TGTGCCAGCAGTTTGTCTCGTCCGCGTAGGGCCATTCCTCTAGTCCATGAGCAGTTCTTC.

The sample holds one count of this clonotype. CDR3 coding DNA: TGCAGTGCTAGAGAGAAGTCCCCGCTGGCGGCTGAAGCTTTCTTT. Translating gives CSAREKSPLAAEAFF. The V call is TRBV20-1, the J call TRBJ1-1; D is unresolved. V shed 0 bases and J shed 6 bases, with 17 bases lying between them. CDR1 and CDR2 from the germline V gene are DFQATT and SNEGSKA (reference sequence). The CDR3 extends over 15 amino acids.

This chain connects TRBV10-3 to TRBJ2-1; the D call may be TRBD1 or TRBD2 (5 bases each). The CDR3 totals 16 residues. Germline lookup yields CDR1 ENHRY and CDR2 SYGVKD. V was shortened by 4 bases and J by 7 bases, with 20 bases between the two germline ends. CDR3 sequence reads: CAISAPGTTKWNEQFF. The CDR3 DNA is TGTGCCATCAGTGCTCCCGGGACCACCAAGTGGAATGAGCAGTTCTTC.

The rearrangement joins TRBV20-1 to TRBJ2-1, with a possible D match to TRBD1 (5 bases). This CDR3 comprises 12 residues. Trimming stripped 4 bases from V and 6 bases from J, with 10 bases between. Germline CDR1 DFQATT, CDR2 SNEGSKA (reference sequence). Here the CDR3 reads CSAIMGPNEQFF. Here the CDR3 DNA reads TGCAGTGCTATAATGGGGCCCAATGAGCAGTTCTTC.

This clonotype occurred once. The chain couples TRBV3-1 to TRBJ2-7, with 8 bases fitting TRBD2. The CDR3 has 15 amino acids. CDR1 LGHDT and CDR2 YNNKEL come from the germline V gene (reference sequence). Unmatched junction bases numbered 3, after V lost 0 bases and J lost 2 bases. CDR3 DNA sequence: TGTGCCAGCAGCCAAGAGACCGGGGGGGCCTACGAGCAGTACTTC. Its protein product is CASSQETGGAYEQYF.

The chain has TRBV28 and TRBJ1-5, with D unclear. The germline V gene encodes CDR1 MDHEN and CDR2 SYDVKM. This CDR3 has 17 amino acids. Trimming removed 1 base at V and 3 bases at J, with 16 bases between. The CDR3 sequence: CASSLSPPSDPNQPQHF. The DNA of the CDR3 is TGTGCCAGCAGTTTATCCCCCCCCAGTGACCCCAATCAGCCCCAGCATTTT.

The chain carries TRBV5-8 and TRBJ1-2; the match to TRBD1 covers 10 bases. The V segment lost 1 base and the J segment 3 bases; nucleotides outside the gene matches: 3. Germline V gene sequence: CDR1 SGHTS, CDR2 YDEGEE. CDR3 length equals 15 residues. CDR3 amino acids: CASSLRQGADYGYTF. The CDR3 DNA sequence: TGTGCCAGCAGCTTGAGACAGGGGGCGGACTATGGCTACACCTTC. The full variable domain, completed using reference TRBV5-8 and TRBJ1-2, is EAGVTQSPTHLIKTRGQQATLRCSPISGHTSVYWYQQALGLGLQFLLWYDEGEERNRGNFPPRFSGRQFPNYSSELNVNALELEDSALYLCASSLRQGADYGYTFGSGTRLTVV.

DNA for the CDR3: TGTGCCAGCAGTTACTCAACAGGGACAGGGGGGAGGGAGCAGTACTTC. Translated: CASSYSTGTGGREQYF. The chain couples TRBV6-5 to TRBJ2-7; 11 nucleotides line up with TRBD1. The CDR3 consists of 16 residues. V lost 0 bases and J lost 7; bases outside the gene matches: 8. CDR1 and CDR2 (germline): MNHEY, SVGAGI.

The CDR3 sequence: CSARDRVLASSSYEQYF. CDR3 sequence (DNA): TGCAGTGCTAGAGATAGGGTGTTAGCATCGAGCTCCTACGAGCAGTACTTC. This chain connects TRBV20-1 to TRBJ2-7; D unresolved. Trimming removed 0 bases at V and 0 bases at J, with 18 bases between. Germline V gene sequence: CDR1 DFQATT, CDR2 SNEGSKA (reference sequence). The CDR3 consists of 17 residues.

V gene TRBV12-3 or TRBV12-4 combines with J gene TRBJ1-1, with D tentatively TRBD1 (5 bases). This CDR3 has 12 residues. V was clipped by 7 bases and J by 7 bases, with 13 bases between them. The CDR3 DNA sequence: TGTGCCAGCAAACAGGTATCCCGTGAAGCTTTCTTT. Its protein is CASKQVSREAFF.

The J gene is TRBJ1-2, the V gene TRBV6-5; D unresolved. Germline-derived CDR1 and CDR2 are MNHEY and SVGAGI. V lost 2 bases, J lost 6 bases, and 13 bases lay in between. The CDR3 extends over 14 amino acids. CDR3 in DNA: TGTGCCAGCAGTTACGTGTCCGGGGAGGATGGCTACACCTTC. As protein: CASSYVSGEDGYTF.

This chain links TRBV5-4 with TRBJ2-5; D possibly corresponds to TRBD1 (5 bases). Trimming took 4 bases from V and 4 from J, leaving 14 bases between them. The CDR3 is 14 residues long. Looked up from germline, CDR1 is SGHNT and CDR2 is YYREEE (reference sequence). DNA of the CDR3: TGTGCCAGCAGCCGGCAGGCTAGGGGAGAGACCCAGTACTTC. The encoded protein is CASSRQARGETQYF.

The rearrangement uses TRBV21-1 and TRBJ1-2; the DNA was not used to check the table's D call, TRBD1. TRBV21-1 is marked as a pseudogene. The CDR3 loop spans 19 amino acids. Here the CDR3 DNA reads TGTGCCAGCAGCAAAGTCATACTCGTCACTCGGGAAACTAACTATGGCTACACCTTC. Amino acids: CASSKVILVTRETNYGYTF.

The V call is TRBV27, the J call TRBJ2-1; TRBD1 or TRBD2 may be the D gene (5 bases each). The CDR3 is 14 amino acids. CDR1 and CDR2 from the germline V gene are MNHEY and SMNVEV (reference sequence). Trimming shortened V by 2 bases and J by 5 bases, and 10 bases separated the two germline ends. The CDR3 is CASSLRGGHNEQFF. In DNA form, the CDR3 reads TGTGCCAGCAGTTTACGTGGGGGTCACAATGAGCAGTTCTTC.

The chain couples TRBV7-2 to TRBJ1-1; D call uncertain. The V end was cut by 4 bases, the J end by 6 bases, with 21 bases between. The CDR3 loop spans 16 amino acids. In germline, CDR1 is SGHTA, CDR2 FQGNSA. This CDR3 is CASSSEWTARQPEAFF. Written as DNA, the CDR3 is TGTGCCAGCAGCTCGGAATGGACGGCCAGGCAGCCTGAAGCTTTCTTT.

Written as DNA, the CDR3 is TGCAGTGCAAGGACTAGCTATGACTACAATGAGCAGTTCTTC. Residues: CSARTSYDYNEQFF. V and J are TRBV20-1 and TRBJ2-1, with 8 nucleotides matching TRBD2. J gave up 3 bases and V 6 bases, and 7 bases lay outside the gene matches. This CDR3 contains 14 residues. Germline CDR1 DFQATT, CDR2 SNEGSKA (reference sequence).

This chain connects TRBV20-1 to TRBJ2-3; D possibly corresponds to TRBD1 (6 bases). The CDR3 loop spans 17 amino acids. V dropped 0 bases and J dropped 3 bases, with 19 bases sitting between them. Germline values: CDR1 DFQATT, CDR2 SNEGSKA (reference sequence). CDR3 region: CSARDFRDIVPTDTQYF. CDR3 nucleotide sequence: TGCAGTGCTAGAGATTTCCGGGACATCGTCCCTACAGATACGCAGTATTTT.

The chain links TRBV4-2 to TRBJ1-5; D is unclear. The V end lost 0 bases, the J end lost 1 base, and 13 bases lay between the germline ends. Germline V gene data show CDR1 as LGHNA and CDR2 as YNFKEQ. The CDR3 runs to 17 residues. The DNA for the CDR3 is TGTGCCAGCAGCCAAGATGGTGGGCCTTGGAGCAATCAGCCCCAGCATTTT. Amino acids: CASSQDGGPWSNQPQHF.

The chain employs TRBV28 and TRBJ2-1; 8 bases fit TRBD2. The CDR3 sequence is 16 residues long. Looked up from germline, CDR1 is MDHEN and CDR2 is SYDVKM. V dropped 5 bases and J dropped 0; count of bases not matched to a gene: 6. The CDR3 region has the DNA TGTGCCAGCAGTCCTGCGGGGGGAAGCTCCTACAATGAGCAGTTCTTC. Residues: CASSPAGGSSYNEQFF.

This clonotype was seen a single time. This chain uses TRBV28 with TRBJ1-3, with D hard to call. Per germline, CDR1 MDHEN and CDR2 SYDVKM. The CDR3 length is 16 residues. Trimming took 3 bases from V and 1 from J, leaving 13 bases between them. CDR3 protein: CASSFGEEDSGNTIYF. CDR3 bases: TGTGCCAGCAGTTTTGGGGAGGAGGATTCTGGAAACACCATATATTTT.

The V call is TRBV6-6, the J call TRBJ2-2, with TRBD1 identical over 8 bases. This CDR3 is built from 15 residues. From germline, CDR1 is MNHNY and CDR2 SVGAGI (reference sequence). Trimming removed 4 bases from V and 4 bases from J; junction bases left unmatched: 5. This CDR3 reads CASSSDRGSTGELFF. In nucleotides, the CDR3 is TGTGCCAGCAGTTCCGACAGGGGTAGCACCGGGGAGCTGTTTTTT.

The chain links TRBV7-3 to TRBJ2-7, with TRBD2 identical over 7 bases. CDR1 is SGHTA and CDR2 is FQGTGA in the germline V gene. The CDR3 loop spans 13 amino acids. V lost 5 bases and J lost 5; bases outside the gene matches: 6. The CDR3 bases are TGTGCCAGCAGCGAACTAGCGCTCCACGAGCAGTACTTC. Residues: CASSELALHEQYF.

This rearrangement joins TRBV2 to TRBJ2-5; D ambiguous. CDR1 is SNHLY, CDR2 FYNNEI, per germline. The CDR3 consists of 14 residues. The V end was cut by 4 bases, the J end by 3 bases, with 12 bases between. This chain's CDR3 is CASSARTPEETQYF. The CDR3 DNA reads TGTGCCAGCAGTGCGAGGACCCCAGAAGAGACCCAGTACTTC.

The chain couples TRBV5-4 to TRBJ2-7; 14 bases align to TRBD2. The V gene's germline CDR1 is SGHNT and CDR2 YYREEE (reference sequence). The CDR3 runs to 16 residues. Trimming cost V 4 bases and J 4 bases; bases outside gene matches: 7. CDR3 loop: CASSQGTSGSGYEQYF. The CDR3 nucleotides read TGTGCCAGCAGCCAAGGGACTAGCGGGAGTGGATACGAGCAGTACTTC.